Shown below are 24 T cell receptor beta chains from a single sample sequenced in a study of PD-1 blockade in classical Hodgkin lymphoma. Clones were sequenced by immunoSEQ multiplex PCR, and TCRdb holds only the in-frame ones, with some missing. Here the sample spans some 14,000 clones, around 87% being singletons. Every one of the patients relapsed after autologous stem cell transplantation (brentuximab vedotin exposure was variable). Sequencing was performed on peripheral blood mononuclear cells (PBMCs), taken at baseline. The receptors were gathered from a human donor with classical Hodgkin lymphoma.

This chain connects TRBV5-5 to TRBJ1-3; D uncertain. V gave up 0 bases and J gave up 0 bases, with 4 bases separating them. The CDR3 has 14 residues. CDR1 SGHKS and CDR2 YYEKEE come from the germline V gene (reference sequence). As DNA, the CDR3 is TGTGCCAGCAGCTTGGGGGGCTCTGGAAACACCATATATTTT. This sequence encodes CASSLGGSGNTIYF.

This chain links TRBV19 with TRBJ2-7, with 9 nucleotides matching TRBD2. The CDR3 covers 16 residues. CDR1 and CDR2 (germline): LNHDA, SQIVND (reference sequence). Trimming cost V 4 bases and J 3 bases; bases outside gene matches: 10. CDR3 sequence reads: CASSTLGASGNYEQYF. In DNA form, the CDR3 reads TGTGCCAGTAGTACCCTCGGGGCTAGCGGGAACTACGAGCAGTACTTC.

The chain recombines TRBV25-1 with TRBJ1-2; D gene ambiguous. Germline lookup yields CDR1 MGHDK and CDR2 SYGVNS. Trimming stripped 4 bases from V and 4 bases from J, with 10 bases between. The CDR3 covers 13 residues. CDR3 residues: CASSALFGYGYTF. The CDR3 DNA reads as TGTGCCAGCAGTGCCCTTTTCGGCTATGGCTACACCTTC.

CDR3 sequence reads: CASSLKYFGQGASGANVLTF. The CDR3 region has the DNA TGTGCCAGCAGTTTAAAATATTTTGGACAGGGGGCAAGTGGGGCCAACGTCCTGACTTTC. The chain combines TRBV27 with TRBJ2-6, with 11 bases that match TRBD1. The CDR3 is made up of 20 amino acids. CDR1 MNHEY and CDR2 SMNVEV come from the germline V gene (reference sequence). J gave up 3 bases and V 2 bases, and 12 bases lay outside the gene matches. Combining the CDR3 with reference TRBV27 and TRBJ2-6 gives the whole variable domain EAQVTQNPRYLITVTGKKLTVTCSQNMNHEYMSWYRQDPGLGLRQIYYSMNVEVTDKGDVPEGYKVSRKEKRNFPLILESPSPNQTSLYFCASSLKYFGQGASGANVLTFGAGSRLTVL.

The gene calls are TRBV2 and TRBJ2-3; D gene ambiguous. There are 13 residues in the CDR3. The V gene lost 10 bases and the J gene lost 0 bases, with 11 bases spanning the gap. Per germline, CDR1 SNHLY and CDR2 FYNNEI. The DNA for the CDR3 is TGTGCCAAGCCGGGTTCTAGCACAGATACGCAGTATTTT. Amino acids: CAKPGSSTDTQYF.

This chain joins TRBV18 and TRBJ1-2; 10 bases fit TRBD1. Germline lookup yields CDR1 KGHSH and CDR2 LQKENI. Trimming cost V 3 bases and J 0 bases; bases outside gene matches: 4. The CDR3 is 16 amino acids. CDR3 in DNA: TGTGCCAGCTCACCCGGGACAGGGGCCACTAACTATGGCTACACCTTC. Its translation is CASSPGTGATNYGYTF.

This chain connects TRBV28 to TRBJ2-7, with 9 bases fitting TRBD1. CDR3 length: 16 residues. The germline CDR1 and CDR2 sequences are MDHEN and SYDVKM. V trimming: 3 bases; J trimming: 6 bases; junction bases outside the gene matches: 12. The CDR3 DNA sequence: TGTGCCAGCAGTTTTGTGTTCGGGGACAGGGACCGCGAGCAGTACTTC. It encodes CASSFVFGDRDREQYF. The full variable domain, in which reference TRBV28 and TRBJ2-7 provide the parts outside the CDR3, is DVKVTQSSRYLVKRTGEKVFLECVQDMDHENMFWYRQDPGLGLRLIYFSYDVKMKEKGDIPEGYSVSREKKERFSLILESASTNQTSMYLCASSFVFGDRDREQYFGPGTRLTVT.

This rearrangement joins TRBV28 to TRBJ1-4; D gene uncertain. The CDR3 covers 11 residues. The V gene's germline CDR1 is MDHEN and CDR2 SYDVKM. The V end was cut by 5 bases, the J end by 4 bases, with 2 bases between. CDR3 DNA: TGTGCCAGCAGTCATAATGAAAAACTGTTTTTT. Translated, it gives CASSHNEKLFF. Full variable domain (missing parts from reference TRBV28 and TRBJ1-4): DVKVTQSSRYLVKRTGEKVFLECVQDMDHENMFWYRQDPGLGLRLIYFSYDVKMKEKGDIPEGYSVSREKKERFSLILESASTNQTSMYLCASSHNEKLFFGSGTQLSVL.

V and J are TRBV10-2 and TRBJ2-7; possibly TRBD1 for D (6 bases). From germline, CDR1 is WSHSY and CDR2 SAAADI. The V gene lost 6 bases and the J gene lost 3 bases, with 24 bases spanning the gap. The CDR3 runs to 17 residues. The CDR3 DNA is TGCGCCAGCAGGAGAGACGAACAGGGCTTGGGGTACTACGAGCAGTACTTC. It specifies CASRRDEQGLGYYEQYF.

This clone was seen a few times. As DNA, the CDR3 is TGTGCCAGCAGCCAAGGGTTTGCAGGGGACTTCAACACTGAAGCTTTCTTT. Residues: CASSQGFAGDFNTEAFF. This chain links TRBV4-2 with TRBJ1-1, with D tentatively TRBD1 (6 bases). The V and J ends lost 1 base and 2 bases respectively, with 17 bases between them. This CDR3 has 17 residues. Germline V CDR1 and CDR2: LGHNA, YNFKEQ.

This chain links TRBV6-5 with TRBJ2-4; 8 bases are shared with TRBD1. CDR1 and CDR2 (germline): MNHEY, SVGAGI. The CDR3 has 13 amino acids. Trimming removed 6 bases from V and 4 bases from J; junction bases left unmatched: 2. The chain's CDR3 is CASSWDRKNIQYF. CDR3 nucleotide sequence: TGTGCCAGCAGCTGGGACAGGAAAAACATTCAGTACTTC.

This chain connects TRBV6-1 to TRBJ1-1; the D is unclear. Germline V gene data show CDR1 as MNHNS and CDR2 as SASEGT. CDR3 size: 13 residues. V was shortened by 2 bases and J by 1 base, with 5 bases between the two germline ends. CDR3 nucleotide sequence: TGTGCCAGCAGTGAAAGGGAGAACACTGAAGCTTTCTTT. Its protein product is CASSERENTEAFF.

This clone is hyperexpanded. V is TRBV7-9 and J is TRBJ2-5; D may be TRBD1 or TRBD2 (5 bases each). The V and J ends lost 9 bases and 12 bases respectively, with 17 bases between them. The CDR3 runs to 11 residues. Germline V gives CDR1 SEHNR, CDR2 FQNEAQ (reference sequence). The CDR3 DNA sequence: TGTGCCAGTACAAACCGGGACGACAAGTACTTC. Amino acid sequence: CASTNRDDKYF.

This clone was detected only once. The chain is built from TRBV6-1 and TRBJ1-5; D gene uncertain. The CDR3 length is 13 residues. Trimming left V 4 bases short and J 4 bases short, with 8 bases between. CDR1 is MNHNS and CDR2 is SASEGT in the germline V gene. The CDR3 nucleotides read TGTGCCAGCAGTGGGGAGGAAAATCAGCCCCAGCATTTT. Encoded protein: CASSGEENQPQHF.

About this clone: Since a much larger clone is just one base distant, this may be a read error. Within the sample, other DNA sequences also encode this same CDR3. CDR3 amino acids: CASSLRGGGGANYGYTF. For the CDR3, the DNA is TGTGCCAGCAGTTTACGGGGCGGGGGGGGTGCTAACTATGGCTACACCTTC. J is TRBJ1-2 and V is TRBV27; tentatively, D is TRBD1 (5 bases). Germline V gives CDR1 MNHEY, CDR2 SMNVEV (reference sequence). V was pared by 2 bases and J by 0 bases, with 16 bases between. The CDR3 has 17 amino acids.

The V call is TRBV11-1, the J call TRBJ2-7; 10 bases fit TRBD1. Germline CDR1 and CDR2: SGHAT and FQDESV (reference sequence). Trimming at V came to 0 bases and at J to 6 bases, leaving 8 bases not matched to a gene. There are 16 residues in the CDR3. CDR3 bases: TGTGCCAGCAGCTTAGCGCACGGGACAGGGGTCTCCGAGCAGTACTTC. Amino acids: CASSLAHGTGVSEQYF.

This chain connects TRBV4-1 to TRBJ2-7, with a tentative D call TRBD2 (6 bases). CDR1 and CDR2 (germline): MGHRA, YSYEKL. Trimming shortened V by 0 bases and J by 3 bases, and 18 bases separated the two germline ends. The CDR3 is 17 amino acids. In DNA, the CDR3 is TGCGCCAGCAGCCAAGATTTCATGGGGGAGGTAGACTACGAGCAGTACTTC. Protein sequence: CASSQDFMGEVDYEQYF.

V gene TRBV10-3 combines with J gene TRBJ2-5; TRBD1 matches 9 bases. V trimming: 2 bases; J trimming: 4 bases; junction bases outside the gene matches: 5. This CDR3 is built from 15 residues. In germline, CDR1 is ENHRY, CDR2 SYGVKD. DNA of the CDR3: TGTGCCATCAGTGAGCGTAGGGACAGGGCAGAGACCCAGTACTTC. This encodes CAISERRDRAETQYF.

The chain has TRBV19 and TRBJ2-7; 8 bases align to TRBD2. CDR1 is LNHDA, CDR2 SQIVND, per germline (reference sequence). V was pared by 3 bases and J by 3 bases, with 4 bases of the junction left unmatched. The CDR3 has 14 residues. CDR3 in amino acids: CASSIGGGNYEQYF. CDR3 bases: TGTGCCAGTAGTATTGGCGGGGGGAACTACGAGCAGTACTTC.

The rearrangement links TRBV5-6 to TRBJ2-2; D remains ambiguous. V shed 6 bases and J shed 2 bases, with 8 bases lying between them. The CDR3 is 13 residues long. The germline gives CDR1 SGHDT, CDR2 YYEEEE. The CDR3 DNA sequence: TGTGCCAGCATTAAAGGTAACACCGGGGAGCTGTTTTTT. Translating it yields CASIKGNTGELFF. Filled out from reference TRBV5-6 and TRBJ2-2, the complete variable domain reads DAGVTQSPTHLIKTRGQQVTLRCSPKSGHDTVSWYQQALGQGPQFIFQYYEEEERQRGNFPDRFSGHQFPNYSSELNVNALLLGDSALYLCASIKGNTGELFFGEGSRLTVL.

The chain couples TRBV2 to TRBJ2-1; TRBD1 is a possible D gene (5 bases). Trimming left V 3 bases short and J 4 bases short, with 10 bases between. This CDR3 region has 14 residues. Germline lookup yields CDR1 SNHLY and CDR2 FYNNEI. CDR3 DNA sequence: TGTGCCAGCAGTGAGAGACAGTATTACAATGAGCAGTTCTTC. Protein sequence: CASSERQYYNEQFF.

This clone has just one count. The V and J genes are TRBV18 and TRBJ2-7, with D tentatively TRBD1 or TRBD2 (5 bases each). CDR1 and CDR2 (germline): KGHSH, LQKENI. V dropped 8 bases and J dropped 3 bases, with 17 bases sitting between them. The CDR3 contains 14 residues. CDR3 amino acids: CASQWGRGDYEQYF. The DNA for the CDR3 is TGTGCCAGCCAATGGGGTAGGGGAGACTACGAGCAGTACTTC. The variable domain in full, completed from reference TRBV18 and TRBJ2-7, reads NAGVMQNPRHLVRRRGQEARLRCSPMKGHSHVYWYRQLPEEGLKFMVYLQKENIIDESGMPKERFSAEFPKEGPSILRIQQVVRGDSAAYFCASQWGRGDYEQYFGPGTRLTVT.

This chain joins TRBV6-5 and TRBJ1-6; D perhaps matches TRBD1 (5 bases). V lost 5 bases and J lost 5, with 7 bases in between. The V gene's germline CDR1 is MNHEY and CDR2 SVGAGI. The CDR3 runs 13 residues. CDR3 protein: CASSEGNNSPLHF. In DNA, the CDR3 is TGTGCCAGCAGTGAGGGGAATAATTCACCCCTCCACTTT.

The chain recombines TRBV4-1 with TRBJ2-2; D is perhaps TRBD1 or TRBD2 (5 bases each). From germline, CDR1 is MGHRA and CDR2 YSYEKL. The V gene lost 1 base and the J gene lost 2 bases, with 14 bases spanning the gap. CDR3 length: 17 amino acids. CDR3 DNA: TGCGCCAGCAGCCAAGGTCTCGGGACGATCAACACCGGGGAGCTGTTTTTT. This gives the protein CASSQGLGTINTGELFF.